The clone carrying this T cell receptor beta chain was counted many times. This entry belongs to a study of T cells in Graves' hyperthyroidism and ophthalmopathy. Amplified regions were TCR beta CDR3 sequences from RNA transcripts. A set of HTBI primers served as the primers for a first-round RT-PCR of the TCR CDR3. A single record per CDR3 protein comes from TCRdb applying MiXCR to the multiplex PCR reads. The table has a few hundred thousand distinct CDR3 sequences, 15% to 20% seen once. Germline loops: CDR1 SGDLS, CDR2 YYNGEE. Trimming took 0 bases from V and 9 from J; bases not matched to a gene: 8. This CDR3 comprises 14 residues.

This chain joins TRBV9 and TRBJ2-5; 7 bases agree with TRBD1. The clonotype comes from a woman aged 40 to 49 with Graves' ophthalmopathy. The sequencing sample was made of blood. The CDR3 DNA reads TGTGCCAGCAGCGTAGATGGAACAGGGGTGTCCCAGTACTTC. Protein product: CASSVDGTGVSQYF.